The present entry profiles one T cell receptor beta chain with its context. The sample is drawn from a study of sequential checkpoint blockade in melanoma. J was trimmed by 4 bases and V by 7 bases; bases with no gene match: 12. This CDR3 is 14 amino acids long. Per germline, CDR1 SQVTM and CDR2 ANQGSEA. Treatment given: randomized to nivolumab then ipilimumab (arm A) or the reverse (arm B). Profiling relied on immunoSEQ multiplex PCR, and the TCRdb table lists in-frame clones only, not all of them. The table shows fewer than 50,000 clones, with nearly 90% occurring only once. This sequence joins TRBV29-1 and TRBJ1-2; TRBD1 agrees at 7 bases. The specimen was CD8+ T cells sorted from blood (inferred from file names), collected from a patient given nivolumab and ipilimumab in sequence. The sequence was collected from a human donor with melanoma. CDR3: CSATYQGEGYGYTF. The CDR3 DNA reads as TGCAGCGCTACCTATCAGGGGGAAGGCTATGGCTACACCTTC.